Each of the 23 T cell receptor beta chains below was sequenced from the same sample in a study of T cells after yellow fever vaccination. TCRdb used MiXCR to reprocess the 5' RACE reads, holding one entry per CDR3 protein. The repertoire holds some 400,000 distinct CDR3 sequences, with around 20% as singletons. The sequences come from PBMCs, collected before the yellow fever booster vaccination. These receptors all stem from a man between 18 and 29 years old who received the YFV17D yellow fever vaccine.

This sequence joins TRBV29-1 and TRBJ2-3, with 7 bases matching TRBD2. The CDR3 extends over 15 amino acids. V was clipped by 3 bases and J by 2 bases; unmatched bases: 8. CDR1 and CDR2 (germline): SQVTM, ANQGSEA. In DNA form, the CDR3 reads TGCAGCGTTGATGGGACGGGGGGTCTCACAGATACGCAGTATTTT. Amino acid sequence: CSVDGTGGLTDTQYF.

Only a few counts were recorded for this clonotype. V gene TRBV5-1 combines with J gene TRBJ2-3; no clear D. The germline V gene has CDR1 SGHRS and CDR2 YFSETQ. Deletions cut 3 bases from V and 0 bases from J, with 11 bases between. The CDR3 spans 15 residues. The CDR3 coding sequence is TGCGCCAGCAGCTCCACCTTCGGGAGCACAGATACGCAGTATTTT. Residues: CASSSTFGSTDTQYF.

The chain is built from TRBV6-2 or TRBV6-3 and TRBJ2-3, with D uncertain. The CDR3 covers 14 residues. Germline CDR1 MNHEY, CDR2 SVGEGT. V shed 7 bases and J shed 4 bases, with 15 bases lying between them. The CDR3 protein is CASTPGPGPDTQYF. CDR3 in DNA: TGTGCCAGCACCCCGGGCCCCGGCCCAGATACGCAGTATTTT.

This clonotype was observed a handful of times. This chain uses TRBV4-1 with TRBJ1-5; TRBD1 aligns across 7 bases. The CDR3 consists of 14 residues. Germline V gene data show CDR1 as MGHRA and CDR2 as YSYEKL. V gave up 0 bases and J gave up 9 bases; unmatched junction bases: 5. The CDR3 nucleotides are TGCGCCAGCAGCCAAGAGACAGGGCTGCGGCCCCAGCATTTT. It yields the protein CASSQETGLRPQHF.

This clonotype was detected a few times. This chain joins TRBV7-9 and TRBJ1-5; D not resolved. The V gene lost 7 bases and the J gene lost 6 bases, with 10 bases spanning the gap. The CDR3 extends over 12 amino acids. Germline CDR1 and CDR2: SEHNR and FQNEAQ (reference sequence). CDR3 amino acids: CASTSPGQPQHF. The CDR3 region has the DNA TGTGCCAGCACCTCACCCGGTCAGCCCCAGCATTTT. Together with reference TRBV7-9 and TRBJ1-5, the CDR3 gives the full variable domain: DTGVSQNPRHKITKRGQNVTFRCDPISEHNRLYWYRQTLGQGPEFLTYFQNEAQLEKSRLLSDRFSAERPKGSFSTLEIQRTEQGDSAMYLCASTSPGQPQHFGDGTRLSIL.

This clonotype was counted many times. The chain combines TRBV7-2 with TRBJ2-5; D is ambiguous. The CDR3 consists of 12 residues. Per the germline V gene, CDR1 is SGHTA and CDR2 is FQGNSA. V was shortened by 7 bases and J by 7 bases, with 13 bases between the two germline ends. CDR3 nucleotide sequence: TGTGCCAGCACCCCGGTGAAGGGGACCCAGTACTTC. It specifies CASTPVKGTQYF.

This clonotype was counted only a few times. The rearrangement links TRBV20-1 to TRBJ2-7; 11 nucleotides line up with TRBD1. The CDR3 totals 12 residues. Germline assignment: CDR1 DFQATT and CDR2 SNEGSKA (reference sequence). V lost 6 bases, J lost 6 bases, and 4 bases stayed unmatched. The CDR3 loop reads CSARDRGSEQYF. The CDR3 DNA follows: TGCAGTGCCAGGGACAGGGGGTCCGAGCAGTACTTC.

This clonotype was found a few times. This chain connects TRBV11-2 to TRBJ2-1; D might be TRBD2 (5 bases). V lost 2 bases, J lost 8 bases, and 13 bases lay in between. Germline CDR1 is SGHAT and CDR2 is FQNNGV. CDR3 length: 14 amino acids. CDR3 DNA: TGTGCCAGCAGCTTATATTCCTTGGGAGATGAGCAGTTCTTC. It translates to CASSLYSLGDEQFF.

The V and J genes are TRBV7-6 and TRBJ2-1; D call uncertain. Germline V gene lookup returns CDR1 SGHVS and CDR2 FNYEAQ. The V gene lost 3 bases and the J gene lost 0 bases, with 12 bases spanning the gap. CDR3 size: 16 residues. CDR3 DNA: TGTGCCAGCAGCTTCCCTGGGGTGAGCTCCTACAATGAGCAGTTCTTC. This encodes CASSFPGVSSYNEQFF.

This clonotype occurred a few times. The CDR3 DNA is TGTGCCAGCAGTGTTGGTCCCACAGGGGAGAATTCACCCCTCCACTTT. Translation gives CASSVGPTGENSPLHF. The chain couples TRBV2 to TRBJ1-6; 7 positions match TRBD1. Germline V lookup: CDR1 SNHLY, CDR2 FYNNEI. CDR3 length: 16 amino acids. V shed 4 bases, J shed 7 bases, and the junction held 10 bases outside the gene matches.

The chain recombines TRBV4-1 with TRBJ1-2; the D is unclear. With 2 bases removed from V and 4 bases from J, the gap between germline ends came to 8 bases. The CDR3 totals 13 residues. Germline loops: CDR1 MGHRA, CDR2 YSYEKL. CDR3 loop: CASSQTEGYGYTF. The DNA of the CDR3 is TGCGCCAGCAGCCAAACGGAAGGCTATGGCTACACCTTC.

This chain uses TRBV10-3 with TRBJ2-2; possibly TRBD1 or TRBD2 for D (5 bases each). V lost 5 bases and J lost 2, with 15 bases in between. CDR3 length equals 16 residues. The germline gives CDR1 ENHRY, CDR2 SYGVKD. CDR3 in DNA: TGTGCCATCAGTCCCGGTTCGGGGCCAAACACCGGGGAGCTGTTTTTT. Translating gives CAISPGSGPNTGELFF.

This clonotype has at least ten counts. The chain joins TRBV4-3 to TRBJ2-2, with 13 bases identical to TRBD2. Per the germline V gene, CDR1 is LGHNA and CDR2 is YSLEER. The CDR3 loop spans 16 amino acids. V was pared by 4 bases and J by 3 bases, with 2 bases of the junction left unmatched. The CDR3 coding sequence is TGCGCCAGCAGCCGAGGACTAGCGGGGGACACCGGGGAGCTGTTTTTT. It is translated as CASSRGLAGDTGELFF.

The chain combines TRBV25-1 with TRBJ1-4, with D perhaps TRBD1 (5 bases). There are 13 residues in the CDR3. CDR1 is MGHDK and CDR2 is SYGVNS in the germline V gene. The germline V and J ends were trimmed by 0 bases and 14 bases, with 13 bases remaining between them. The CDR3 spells CASSEYQGQSLFF. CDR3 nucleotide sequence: TGTGCCAGCAGTGAATATCAGGGTCAAAGTCTGTTTTTT.

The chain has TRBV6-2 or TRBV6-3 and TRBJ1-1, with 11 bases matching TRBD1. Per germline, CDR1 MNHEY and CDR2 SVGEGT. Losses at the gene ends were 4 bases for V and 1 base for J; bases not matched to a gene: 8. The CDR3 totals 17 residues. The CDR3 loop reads CASSSRDRGVWNTEAFF. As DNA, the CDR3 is TGTGCCAGCAGTTCCCGGGACAGGGGGGTCTGGAACACTGAAGCTTTCTTT.

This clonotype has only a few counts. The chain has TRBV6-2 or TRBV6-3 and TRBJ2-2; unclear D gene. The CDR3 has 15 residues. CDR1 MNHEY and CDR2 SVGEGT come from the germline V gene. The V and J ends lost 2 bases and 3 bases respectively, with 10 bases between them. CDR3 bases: TGTGCCAGCAGTTACCTTCCCGGGTACACCGGGGAGCTGTTTTTT. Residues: CASSYLPGYTGELFF.

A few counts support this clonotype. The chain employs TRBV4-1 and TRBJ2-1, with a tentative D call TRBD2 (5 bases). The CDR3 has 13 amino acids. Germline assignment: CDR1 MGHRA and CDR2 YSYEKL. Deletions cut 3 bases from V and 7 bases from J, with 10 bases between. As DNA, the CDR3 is TGCGCCAGCAGCCACAGGACGGGAAATGAGCAGTTCTTC. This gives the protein CASSHRTGNEQFF.

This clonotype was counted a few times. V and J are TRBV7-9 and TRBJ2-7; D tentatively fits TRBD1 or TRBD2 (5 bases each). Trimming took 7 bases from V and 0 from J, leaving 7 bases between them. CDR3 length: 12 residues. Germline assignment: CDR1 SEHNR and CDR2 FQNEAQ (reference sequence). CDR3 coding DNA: TGTGCCAGCACTGGGGGCTCCTACGAGCAGTACTTC. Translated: CASTGGSYEQYF.

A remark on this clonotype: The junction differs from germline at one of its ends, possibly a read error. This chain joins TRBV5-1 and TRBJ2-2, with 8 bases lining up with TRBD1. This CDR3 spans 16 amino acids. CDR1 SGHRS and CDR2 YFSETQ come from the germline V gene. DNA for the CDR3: TGCGCCAGCAGCTTGAGCCTGACAGGGGATACCGGGGAGCTGTCTTTT. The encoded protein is CASSLSLTGDTGELSF. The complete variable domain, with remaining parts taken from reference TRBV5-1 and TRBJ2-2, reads KAGVTQTPRYLIKTRGQQVTLSCSPISGHRSVSWYQQTPGQGLQFLFEYFSETQRNKGNFPGRFSGRQFSNSRSEMNVSTLELGDSALYLCASSLSLTGDTGELSFGEGSRLTVL.

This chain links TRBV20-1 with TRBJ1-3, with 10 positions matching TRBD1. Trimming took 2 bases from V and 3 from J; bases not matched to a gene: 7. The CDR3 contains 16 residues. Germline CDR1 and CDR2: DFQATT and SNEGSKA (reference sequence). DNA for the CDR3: TGCAGTGCTAGACCGGGACAGGGGAGAGGTGGAAACACCATATATTTT. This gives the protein CSARPGQGRGGNTIYF.

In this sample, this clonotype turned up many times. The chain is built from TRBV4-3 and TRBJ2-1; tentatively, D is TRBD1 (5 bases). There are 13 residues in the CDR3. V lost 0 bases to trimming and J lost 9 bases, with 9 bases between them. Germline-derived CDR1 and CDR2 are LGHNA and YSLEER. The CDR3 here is CASSQDRVAEQFF. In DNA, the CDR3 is TGCGCCAGCAGCCAAGACAGGGTTGCTGAGCAGTTCTTC.

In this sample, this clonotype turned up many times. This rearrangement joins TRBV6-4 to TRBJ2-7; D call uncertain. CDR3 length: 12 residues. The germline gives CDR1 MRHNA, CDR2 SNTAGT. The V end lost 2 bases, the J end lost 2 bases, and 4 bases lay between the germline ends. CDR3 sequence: CASSDGTYEQYV. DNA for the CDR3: TGTGCCAGCAGTGACGGGACCTACGAGCAGTACGTC.

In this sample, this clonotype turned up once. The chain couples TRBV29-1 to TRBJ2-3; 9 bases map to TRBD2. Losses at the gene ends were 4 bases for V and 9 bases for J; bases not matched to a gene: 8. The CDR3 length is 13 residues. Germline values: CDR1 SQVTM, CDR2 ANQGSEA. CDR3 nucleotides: TGCAGCGTTGTAGGACTAGCGATTCCGACGCAGTATTTT. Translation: CSVVGLAIPTQYF.